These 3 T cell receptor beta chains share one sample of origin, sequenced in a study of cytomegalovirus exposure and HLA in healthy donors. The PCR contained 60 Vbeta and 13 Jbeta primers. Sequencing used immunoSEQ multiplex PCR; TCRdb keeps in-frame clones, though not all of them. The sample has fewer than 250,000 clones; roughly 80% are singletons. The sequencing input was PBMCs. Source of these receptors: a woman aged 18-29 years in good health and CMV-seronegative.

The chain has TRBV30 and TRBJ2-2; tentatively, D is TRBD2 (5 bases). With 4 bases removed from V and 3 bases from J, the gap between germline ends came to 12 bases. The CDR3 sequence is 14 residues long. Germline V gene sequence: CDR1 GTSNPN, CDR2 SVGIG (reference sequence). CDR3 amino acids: CAWTEVGDTGELFF. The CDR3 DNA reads TGTGCCTGGACAGAAGTGGGAGACACCGGGGAGCTGTTTTTT.

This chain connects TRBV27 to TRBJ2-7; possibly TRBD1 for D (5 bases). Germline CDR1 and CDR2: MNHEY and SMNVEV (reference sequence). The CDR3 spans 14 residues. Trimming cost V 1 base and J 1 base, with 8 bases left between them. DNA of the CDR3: TGTGCCAGCAGTTTATTCGACAGTTCCTACGAGCAGTACTTC. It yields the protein CASSLFDSSYEQYF.

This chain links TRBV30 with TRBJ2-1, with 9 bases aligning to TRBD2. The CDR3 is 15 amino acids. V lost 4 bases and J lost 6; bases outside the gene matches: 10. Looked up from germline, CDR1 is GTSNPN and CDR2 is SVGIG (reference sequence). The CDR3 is CAWTDLTSGTNEQFF. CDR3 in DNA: TGTGCCTGGACCGACCTGACTAGCGGAACCAATGAGCAGTTCTTC.